These T cell receptor beta chains were read from a single sample in a study of cytotoxic CD8 clonotypes in ibrutinib-treated CLL. TCRdb's copy holds only in-frame clones and misses some; the assay was immunoSEQ multiplex PCR. The repertoire consists of about 56,000 clones, with roughly 50% occurring once and the leading ten covering around 20%. The sample was PBMCs, taken after 24 months of ibrutinib treatment. The receptors were gathered from a human donor with chronic lymphocytic leukemia. Both conserved end residues are part of each CDR3. Each record gives: J gene, V gene, CDR3 length, clone size, D gene, CDR3 protein, CDR3 DNA. The D gene is left open where the match is weak. Size is stated for part of the rows, as once, few or many counts, or as a class when the clone is expanded.

TRBJ1-2	TRBV4-2	15	medium-sized	TRBD1	CASSRSGQGVYGYTF	TGTGCCAGCAGCCGCAGTGGACAGGGAGTCTATGGCTACACCTTC
TRBJ1-3	TRBV10-3	13	once	.	CAISATIGNTIYF	TGTGCCATCAGTGCGACAATTGGAAACACCATATATTTT
TRBJ2-2	TRBV9	16	once	.	CASSVGQGTITGELFF	TGTGCCAGCAGCGTAGGGCAGGGTACCATCACCGGGGAGCTGTTTTTT
TRBJ1-6	TRBV30	13	.	.	CAWSPGGRSPLHF	TGTGCCTGGAGTCCGGGCGGACGGTCACCCCTCCACTTT
TRBJ2-3	TRBV10-3	15	.	.	CAISEVGTGAEVGYF	.
TRBJ1-1	TRBV6-5	15	.	.	CASSYGAILNTEAFF	TGTGCCAGCAGTTACGGGGCGATTCTGAACACTGAAGCTTTCTTT
TRBJ2-1	TRBV9	15	.	.	CASSVEPLGENEQFF	TGTGCCAGCAGCGTAGAGCCTTTAGGAGAAAATGAGCAGTTCTTC
TRBJ1-4	TRBV6-5	13	.	.	CAISEGPNEKLFF	TGTGCCATCAGCGAGGGTCCTAATGAAAAACTGTTTTTT
TRBJ1-4	TRBV6-5	15	.	.	CASSYSAGTTEKLFF	TGTGCCAGCAGTTACTCGGCGGGGACTACTGAAAAACTGTTTTTT
TRBJ2-5	TRBV18	13	.	TRBD1	CASSPTGEETQYF	TGTGCCAGCTCACCCACAGGGGAAGAGACCCAGTACTTC
TRBJ1-6	TRBV6-5	15	.	.	CASSYQDPYNSPLHF	TGTGCCAGCAGTTACCAGGATCCTTATAATTCACCCCTCCACTTT
TRBJ2-3	TRBV18	13	.	.	CASSPAHTDTQYF	TGTGCCAGCTCACCAGCCCACACAGATACGCAGTATTTT
TRBJ2-2	TRBV27	13	.	.	CASSSQGPGELFF	TGTGCCAGCAGTTCACAGGGCCCCGGGGAGCTGTTTTTT
TRBJ1-2	TRBV2	14	.	.	CASSWWVQGCGYTF	TGTGCCAGCAGCTGGTGGGTTCAGGGGTGTGGCTACACCTTC
TRBJ2-3	TRBV7-6	16	many	.	CASSKNTGYSTDTQYF	TGTGCCAGCAGCAAAAATACAGGTTATAGCACAGATACGCAGTATTTT
TRBJ2-7	TRBV28	13	many	TRBD1	CASSPGTGGFRYF	TGTGCCAGCAGTCCCGGGACAGGGGGCTTTCGGTACTTC
TRBJ2-5	TRBV27	13	few	TRBD1	CASRTGDGETQYF	TGTGCCAGTAGGACAGGGGACGGCGAGACCCAGTACTTC
TRBJ1-2	TRBV5-6	16	.	TRBD1	CASSPGQGARWGGYTF	TGTGCCAGCAGCCCGGGACAGGGGGCGCGGTGGGGTGGCTACACCTTC
TRBJ1-2	TRBV6-4	13	few	TRBD1	CASSEDRGYGYTF	TGTGCCAGCAGTGAGGACAGGGGGTATGGCTACACCTTC
TRBJ2-7	TRBV6-5	15	.	TRBD1	CASSYGETGGYEQYF	TGTGCCAGCAGTTACGGTGAAACAGGGGGCTACGAGCAGTACTTC
TRBJ2-2	TRBV5-6	15	.	.	CASSLQGANTGELFF	TGTGCCAGCAGCTTGCAAGGGGCGAACACCGGGGAGCTGTTTTTT
TRBJ1-3	TRBV11-2	14	.	TRBD1	CASSPTTGGNTIYF	TGTGCCAGCAGCCCGACGACAGGGGGAAACACCATATATTTT
TRBJ2-2	TRBV11-2	18	.	TRBD2	CASSSYRGGAFSTGELFF	TGTGCCAGCAGCTCCTATCGCGGGGGGGCGTTTAGCACCGGGGAGCTGTTTTTT
TRBJ1-1	TRBV5-8	13	.	.	CASSYGDIGEAFF	TGTGCCAGCAGCTACGGGGATATCGGTGAAGCTTTCTTT
TRBJ1-2	TRBV5-1	14	many	.	CASSALGSAGGYTF	TGCGCCAGCAGCGCCCTCGGGTCCGCGGGTGGCTACACCTTC
TRBJ2-7	TRBV5-1	18	.	.	CASSLRGRLDGLPYEQYF	TGCGCCAGCAGCTTACGCGGAAGGTTGGACGGACTCCCCTACGAGCAGTACTTC
TRBJ2-7	TRBV6-6	15	.	TRBD2	CASTLGSGRSFEQYF	TGTGCCAGCACCCTAGGTAGCGGGAGGTCGTTTGAGCAGTACTTC
TRBJ1-5	TRBV6-1	13	.	.	CASRWGSNQPQHF	TGTGCCAGCCGTTGGGGTAGCAATCAGCCCCAGCATTTT